The sequence of this TCR beta chain was determined in a study of OX40 agonist ivuxolimab in advanced cancers. Autoimmune disease history or systemic immunosuppression excluded patients. Trimming left V 5 bases short and J 3 bases short, with 14 bases between. The length of the CDR3 is 14 residues. Germline lookup yields CDR1 MNHNY and CDR2 SVGAGI (reference sequence). The table came from immunoSEQ multiplex PCR; TCRdb's copy has only in-frame clones and leaves some out. The sample yields 50,000 to 70,000 clones, approximately 93% seen once. The source was CD4+ or CD8+ T cells sorted from blood, collected in a trial of the OX40 agonist ivuxolimab. The receptor's source is an adult with an advanced solid tumor such as melanoma, head and neck, liver or kidney cancer. The gene calls are TRBV6-6 and TRBJ2-7; D is undetermined. CDR3 protein: CASSPWGNLYEQYF. CDR3 in DNA: TGTGCCAGCAGTCCATGGGGAAACCTCTACGAGCAGTACTTC.